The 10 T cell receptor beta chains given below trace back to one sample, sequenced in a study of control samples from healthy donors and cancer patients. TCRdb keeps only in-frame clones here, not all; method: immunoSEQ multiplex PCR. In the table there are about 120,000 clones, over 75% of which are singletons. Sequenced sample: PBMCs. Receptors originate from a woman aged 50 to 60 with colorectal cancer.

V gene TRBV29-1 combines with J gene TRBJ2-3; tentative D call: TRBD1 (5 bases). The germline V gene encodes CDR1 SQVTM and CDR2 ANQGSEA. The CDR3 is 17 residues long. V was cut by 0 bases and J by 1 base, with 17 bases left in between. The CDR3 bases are TGCAGCGTTGAAGATCTAAGTGTGGAGACAGGCACAGATACGCAGTATTTT. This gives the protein CSVEDLSVETGTDTQYF.

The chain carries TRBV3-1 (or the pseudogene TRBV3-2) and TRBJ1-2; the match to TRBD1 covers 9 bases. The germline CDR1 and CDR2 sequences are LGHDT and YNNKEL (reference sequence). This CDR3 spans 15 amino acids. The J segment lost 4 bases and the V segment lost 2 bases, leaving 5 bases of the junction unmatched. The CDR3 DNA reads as TGTGCCAGCAGCCAAAGTGGACAGGGGTCCTATGGCTACACCTTC. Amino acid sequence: CASSQSGQGSYGYTF.

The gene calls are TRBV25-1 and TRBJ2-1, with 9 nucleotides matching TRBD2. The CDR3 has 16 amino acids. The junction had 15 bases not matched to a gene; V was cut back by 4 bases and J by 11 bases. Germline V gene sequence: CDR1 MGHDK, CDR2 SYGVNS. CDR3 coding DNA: TGTGCCAGCAGTGGAAGGAGCGGGGGGTTCTACAGTCAGCAGTTCTTC. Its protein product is CASSGRSGGFYSQQFF.

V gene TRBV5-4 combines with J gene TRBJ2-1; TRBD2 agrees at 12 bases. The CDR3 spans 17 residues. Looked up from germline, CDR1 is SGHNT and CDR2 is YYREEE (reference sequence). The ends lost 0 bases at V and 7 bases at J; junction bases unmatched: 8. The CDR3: CASSLGTGLAGINEQFF. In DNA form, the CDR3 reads TGTGCCAGCAGCTTGGGGACAGGACTAGCGGGGATAAATGAGCAGTTCTTC.

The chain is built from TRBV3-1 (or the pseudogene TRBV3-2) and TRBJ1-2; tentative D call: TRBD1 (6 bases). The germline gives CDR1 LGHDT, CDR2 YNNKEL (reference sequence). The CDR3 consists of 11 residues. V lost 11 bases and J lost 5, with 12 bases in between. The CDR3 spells CAAQGSYGYTF. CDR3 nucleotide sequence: TGTGCCGCACAGGGATCGTATGGCTACACCTTC.

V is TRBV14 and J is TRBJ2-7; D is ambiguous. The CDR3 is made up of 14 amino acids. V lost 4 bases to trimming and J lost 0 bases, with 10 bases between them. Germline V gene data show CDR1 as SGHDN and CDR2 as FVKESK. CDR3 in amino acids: CASSPRTVSYEQYF. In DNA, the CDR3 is TGTGCCAGCAGCCCGCGGACGGTCTCCTACGAGCAGTACTTC. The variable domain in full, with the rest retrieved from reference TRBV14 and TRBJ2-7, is EAGVTQFPSHSVIEKGQTVTLRCDPISGHDNLYWYRRVMGKEIKFLLHFVKESKQDESGMPNNRFLAERTGGTYSTLKVQPAELEDSGVYFCASSPRTVSYEQYFGPGTRLTVT.

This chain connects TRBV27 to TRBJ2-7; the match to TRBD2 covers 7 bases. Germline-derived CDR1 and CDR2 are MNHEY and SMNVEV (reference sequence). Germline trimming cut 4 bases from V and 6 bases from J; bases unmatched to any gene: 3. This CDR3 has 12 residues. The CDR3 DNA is TGTGCCAGCAGTTCGGGACTAACCGAGCAGTACTTC. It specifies CASSSGLTEQYF.

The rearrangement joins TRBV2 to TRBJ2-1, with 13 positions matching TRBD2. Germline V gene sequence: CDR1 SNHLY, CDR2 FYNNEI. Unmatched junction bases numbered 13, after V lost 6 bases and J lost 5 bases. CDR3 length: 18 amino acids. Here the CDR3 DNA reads TGTGCCAGCAGGTTCCGACGACTAGCGGGAGGCCCAGACAATGAGCAGTTCTTC. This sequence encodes CASRFRRLAGGPDNEQFF.

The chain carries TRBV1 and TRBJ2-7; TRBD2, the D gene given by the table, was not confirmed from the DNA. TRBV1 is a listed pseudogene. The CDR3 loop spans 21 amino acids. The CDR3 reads CTSSQARHSAEEPAGTYEQYF. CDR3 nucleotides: TGCACCAGCAGCCAAGCGCGGCATTCTGCGGAAGAGCCAGCCGGGACCTACGAGCAGTACTTC.

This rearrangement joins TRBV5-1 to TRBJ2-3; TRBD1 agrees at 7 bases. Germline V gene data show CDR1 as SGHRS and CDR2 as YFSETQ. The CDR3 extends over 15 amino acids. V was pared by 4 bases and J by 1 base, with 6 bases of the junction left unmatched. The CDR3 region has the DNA TGCGCCAGCAGCCAAACAGGGGCCCGCACAGATACGCAGTATTTT. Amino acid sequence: CASSQTGARTDTQYF. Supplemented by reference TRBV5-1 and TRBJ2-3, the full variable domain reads KAGVTQTPRYLIKTRGQQVTLSCSPISGHRSVSWYQQTPGQGLQFLFEYFSETQRNKGNFPGRFSGRQFSNSRSEMNVSTLELGDSALYLCASSQTGARTDTQYFGPGTRLTVL.